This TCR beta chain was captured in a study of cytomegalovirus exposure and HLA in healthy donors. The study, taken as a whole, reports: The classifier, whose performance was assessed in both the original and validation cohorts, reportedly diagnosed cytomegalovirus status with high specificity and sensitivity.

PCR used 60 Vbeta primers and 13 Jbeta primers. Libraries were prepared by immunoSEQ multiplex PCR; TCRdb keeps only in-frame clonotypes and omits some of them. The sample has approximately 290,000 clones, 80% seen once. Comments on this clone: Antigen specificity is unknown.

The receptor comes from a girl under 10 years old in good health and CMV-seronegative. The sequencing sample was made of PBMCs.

The CDR3 region is CSAIGAEAFF. CDR3 DNA: TGCAGCGCCATAGGGGCTGAAGCTTTCTTT. The gene calls are TRBV29-1 and TRBJ1-1; possibly TRBD1 for D (5 bases). Per the germline V gene, CDR1 is SQVTM and CDR2 is ANQGSEA. Trimming left V 7 bases short and J 6 bases short, with 9 bases between. The CDR3 is made up of 10 amino acids.